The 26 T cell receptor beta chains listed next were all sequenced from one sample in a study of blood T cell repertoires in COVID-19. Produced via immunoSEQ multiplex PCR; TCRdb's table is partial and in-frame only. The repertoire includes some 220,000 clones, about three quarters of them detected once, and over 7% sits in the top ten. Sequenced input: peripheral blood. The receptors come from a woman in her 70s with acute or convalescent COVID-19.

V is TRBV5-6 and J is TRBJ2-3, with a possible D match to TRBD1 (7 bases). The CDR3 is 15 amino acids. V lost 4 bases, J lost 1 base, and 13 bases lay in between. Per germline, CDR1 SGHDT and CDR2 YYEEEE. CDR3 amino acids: CASSAARGGTDTQYF. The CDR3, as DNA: TGTGCCAGCAGCGCCGCCAGGGGGGGCACAGATACGCAGTATTTT.

The DNA for the CDR3 is TGTGCCAGCAGCCCACCCCGGGGGGTGGGCGATACGCAGTATTTT. Translated: CASSPPRGVGDTQYF. This rearrangement joins TRBV9 to TRBJ2-3; 7 positions match TRBD2. V shed 4 bases, J shed 6 bases, and the junction held 11 bases outside the gene matches. Per the germline V gene, CDR1 is SGDLS and CDR2 is YYNGEE. This CDR3 has 15 residues.

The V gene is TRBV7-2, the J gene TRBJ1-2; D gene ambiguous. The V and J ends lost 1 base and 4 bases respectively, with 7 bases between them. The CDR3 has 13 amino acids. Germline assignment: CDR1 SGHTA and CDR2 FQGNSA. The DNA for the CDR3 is TGTGCCAGCAGCTTAGGAGGTGCCTATGGCTACACCTTC. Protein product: CASSLGGAYGYTF. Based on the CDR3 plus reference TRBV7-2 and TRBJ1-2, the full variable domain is GAGVSQSPSNKVTEKGKDVELRCDPISGHTALYWYRQSLGQGLEFLIYFQGNSAPDKSGLPSDRFSAERTGGSVSTLTIQRTQQEDSAVYLCASSLGGAYGYTFGSGTRLTVV.

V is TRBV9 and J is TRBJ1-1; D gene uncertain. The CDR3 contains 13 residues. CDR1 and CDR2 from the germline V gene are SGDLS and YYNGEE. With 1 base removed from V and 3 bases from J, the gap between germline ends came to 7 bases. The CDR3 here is CASSVSLDTEAFF. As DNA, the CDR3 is TGTGCCAGCAGCGTATCTCTCGACACTGAAGCTTTCTTT.

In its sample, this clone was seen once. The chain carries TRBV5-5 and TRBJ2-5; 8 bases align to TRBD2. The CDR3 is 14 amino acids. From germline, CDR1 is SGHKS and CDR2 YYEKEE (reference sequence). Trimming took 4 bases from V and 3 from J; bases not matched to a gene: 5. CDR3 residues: CASSPGAGEETQYF. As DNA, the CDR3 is TGTGCCAGCAGCCCGGGAGCGGGGGAAGAGACCCAGTACTTC.

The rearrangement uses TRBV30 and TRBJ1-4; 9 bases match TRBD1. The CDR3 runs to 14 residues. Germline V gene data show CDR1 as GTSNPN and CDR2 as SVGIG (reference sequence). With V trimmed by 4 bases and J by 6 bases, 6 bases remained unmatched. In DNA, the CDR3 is TGTGCCTGGAACCCGGGACAGGGCGATGAAAAACTGTTTTTT. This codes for CAWNPGQGDEKLFF.

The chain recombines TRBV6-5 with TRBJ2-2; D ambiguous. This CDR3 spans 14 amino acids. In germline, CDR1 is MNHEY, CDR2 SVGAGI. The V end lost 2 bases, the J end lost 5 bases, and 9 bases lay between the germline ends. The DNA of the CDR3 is TGTGCCAGCAGTTACGGAGTCTTTACCGGGGAGCTGTTTTTT. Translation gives CASSYGVFTGELFF.

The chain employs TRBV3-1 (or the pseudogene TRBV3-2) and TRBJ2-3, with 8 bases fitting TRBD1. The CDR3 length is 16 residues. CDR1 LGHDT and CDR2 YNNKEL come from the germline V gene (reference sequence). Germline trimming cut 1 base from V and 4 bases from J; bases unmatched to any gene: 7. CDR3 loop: CASSQGSRGPADTQYF. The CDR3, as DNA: TGTGCCAGCAGCCAAGGTTCCAGGGGGCCGGCAGATACGCAGTATTTT.

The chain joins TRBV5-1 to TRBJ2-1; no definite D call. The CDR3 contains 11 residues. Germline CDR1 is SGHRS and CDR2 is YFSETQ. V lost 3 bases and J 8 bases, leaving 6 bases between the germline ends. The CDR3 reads CASSSRDEQFF. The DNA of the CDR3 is TGCGCCAGCAGCTCCCGGGATGAGCAGTTCTTC. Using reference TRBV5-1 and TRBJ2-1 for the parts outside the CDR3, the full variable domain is KAGVTQTPRYLIKTRGQQVTLSCSPISGHRSVSWYQQTPGQGLQFLFEYFSETQRNKGNFPGRFSGRQFSNSRSEMNVSTLELGDSALYLCASSSRDEQFFGPGTRLTVL.

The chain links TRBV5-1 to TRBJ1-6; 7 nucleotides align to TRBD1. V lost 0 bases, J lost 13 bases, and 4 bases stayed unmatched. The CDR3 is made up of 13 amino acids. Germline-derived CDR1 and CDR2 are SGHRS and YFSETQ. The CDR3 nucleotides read TGCGCCAGCAGCTTGGACCCAGGGGGGCCCCTCCACTTT. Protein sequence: CASSLDPGGPLHF.

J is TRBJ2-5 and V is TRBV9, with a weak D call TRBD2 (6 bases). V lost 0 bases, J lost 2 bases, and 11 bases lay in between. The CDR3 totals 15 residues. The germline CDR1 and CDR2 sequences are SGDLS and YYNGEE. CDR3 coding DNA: TGTGCCAGCAGCGTAGGTGGGGGGAAACAAGAGACCCAGTACTTC. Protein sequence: CASSVGGGKQETQYF.

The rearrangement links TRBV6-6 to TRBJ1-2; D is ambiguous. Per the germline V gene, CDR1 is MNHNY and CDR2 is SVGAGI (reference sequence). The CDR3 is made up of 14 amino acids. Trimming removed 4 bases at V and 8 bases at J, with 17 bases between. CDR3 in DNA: TGTGCCAGCAGTTCCCAACCGGAAGTGGAGGGCTACACCTTC. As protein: CASSSQPEVEGYTF.

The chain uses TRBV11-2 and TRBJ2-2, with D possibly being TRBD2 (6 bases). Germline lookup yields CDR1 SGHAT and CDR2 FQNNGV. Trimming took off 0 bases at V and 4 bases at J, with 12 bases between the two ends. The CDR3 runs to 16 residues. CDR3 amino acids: CASSLDGAGTTGELFF. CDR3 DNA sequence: TGTGCCAGCAGCTTAGATGGGGCGGGGACCACCGGGGAGCTGTTTTTT.

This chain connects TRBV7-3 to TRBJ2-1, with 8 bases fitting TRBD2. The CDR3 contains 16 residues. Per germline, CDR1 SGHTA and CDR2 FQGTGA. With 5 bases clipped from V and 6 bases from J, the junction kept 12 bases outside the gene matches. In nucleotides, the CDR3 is TGTGCCAGCAGCCGGGGGGGCCAGCGCCGGTTCAATGAGCAGTTCTTC. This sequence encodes CASSRGGQRRFNEQFF.

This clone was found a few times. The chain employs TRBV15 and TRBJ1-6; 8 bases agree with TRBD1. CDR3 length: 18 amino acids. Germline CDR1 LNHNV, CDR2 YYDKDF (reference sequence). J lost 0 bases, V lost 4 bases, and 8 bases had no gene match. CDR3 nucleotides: TGTGCCACCAGCACCCTGACAGGGGTGAGCTCCTATAATTCACCCCTCCACTTT. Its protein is CATSTLTGVSSYNSPLHF.

In DNA form, the CDR3 reads TGTGCCAGCAGCCCCACGGGGGGGCGCGGCAAAAACATTCAGTACTTC. Protein: CASSPTGGRGKNIQYF. The chain uses TRBV27 and TRBJ2-4; the match to TRBD2 covers 8 bases. CDR3 length equals 16 residues. Germline V gives CDR1 MNHEY, CDR2 SMNVEV (reference sequence). V lost 6 bases and J lost 3; bases outside the gene matches: 10.

The CDR3 bases are TGCGCCAGCAGTCACGCCAGGCTCTTCGAGCAGTACGTC. Encoded protein: CASSHARLFEQYV. The J gene is TRBJ2-7, the V gene TRBV23-1; no firm D call. TRBV23-1 is an ORF, with its function uncertain. Between the trimmed V and J ends, which lost 3 bases and 6 bases, there was a span of 12 bases. The CDR3 sequence is 13 residues long.

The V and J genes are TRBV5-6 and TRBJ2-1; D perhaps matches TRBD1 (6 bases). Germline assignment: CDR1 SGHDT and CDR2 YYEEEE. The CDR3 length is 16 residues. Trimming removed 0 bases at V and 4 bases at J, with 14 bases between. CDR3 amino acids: CASSLAGANLYNEQFF. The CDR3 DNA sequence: TGTGCCAGCAGCTTGGCAGGGGCTAATCTTTACAATGAGCAGTTCTTC.

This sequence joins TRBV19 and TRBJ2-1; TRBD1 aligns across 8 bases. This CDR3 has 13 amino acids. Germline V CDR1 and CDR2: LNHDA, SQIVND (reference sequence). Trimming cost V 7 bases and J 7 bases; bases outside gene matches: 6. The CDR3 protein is CASTTGGKNEQFF. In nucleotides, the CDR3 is TGTGCCAGTACTACAGGGGGGAAGAATGAGCAGTTCTTC.

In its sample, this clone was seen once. Here the CDR3 DNA reads TGTGCCAGCACGGGACTAGCGGATTACCAAGAGACCCAGTACTTC. Protein: CASTGLADYQETQYF. The chain couples TRBV6-5 to TRBJ2-5, with 11 bases aligning to TRBD2. CDR3 length: 15 amino acids. V lost 7 bases, J lost 0 bases, and 4 bases stayed unmatched. Looked up from germline, CDR1 is MNHEY and CDR2 is SVGAGI.

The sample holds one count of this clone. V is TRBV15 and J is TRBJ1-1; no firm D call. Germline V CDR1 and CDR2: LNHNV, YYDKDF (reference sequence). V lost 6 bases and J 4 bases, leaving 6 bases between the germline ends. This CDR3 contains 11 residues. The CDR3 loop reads CATRESTEAFF. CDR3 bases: TGTGCCACCAGAGAGAGCACTGAAGCTTTCTTT. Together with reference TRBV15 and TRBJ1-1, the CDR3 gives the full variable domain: DAMVIQNPRYQVTQFGKPVTLSCSQTLNHNVMYWYQQKSSQAPKLLFHYYDKDFNNEADTPDNFQSRRPNTSFCFLDIRSPGLGDTAMYLCATRESTEAFFGQGTRLTVV.

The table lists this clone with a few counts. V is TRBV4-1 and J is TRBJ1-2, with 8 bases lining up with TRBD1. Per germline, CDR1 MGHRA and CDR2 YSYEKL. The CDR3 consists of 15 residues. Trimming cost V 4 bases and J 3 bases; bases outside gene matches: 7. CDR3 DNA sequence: TGCGCCAGCAGCCCTTTCGGGGACAGGTACTATGGCTACACCTTC. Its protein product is CASSPFGDRYYGYTF.

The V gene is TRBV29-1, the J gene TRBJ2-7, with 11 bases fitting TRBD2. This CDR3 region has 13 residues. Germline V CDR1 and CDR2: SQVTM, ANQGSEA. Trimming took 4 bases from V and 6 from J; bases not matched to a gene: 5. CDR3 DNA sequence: TGCAGCGTTGGGCGACTAGCGGGGCTCGAGCAGTACTTC. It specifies CSVGRLAGLEQYF.

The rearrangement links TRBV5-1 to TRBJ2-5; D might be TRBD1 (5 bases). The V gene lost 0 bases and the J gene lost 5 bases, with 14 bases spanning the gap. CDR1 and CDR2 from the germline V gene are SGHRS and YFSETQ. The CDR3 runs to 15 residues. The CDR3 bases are TGCGCCAGCAGCTTGGAAGGGGATCTAAGGGAGACCCAGTACTTC. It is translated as CASSLEGDLRETQYF.

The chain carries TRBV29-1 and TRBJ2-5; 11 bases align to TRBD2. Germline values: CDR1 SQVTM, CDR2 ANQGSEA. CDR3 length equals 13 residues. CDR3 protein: CCGSVAGGETQYF. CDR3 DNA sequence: TGCTGCGGTTCGGTAGCGGGGGGGGAGACCCAGTACTTC.

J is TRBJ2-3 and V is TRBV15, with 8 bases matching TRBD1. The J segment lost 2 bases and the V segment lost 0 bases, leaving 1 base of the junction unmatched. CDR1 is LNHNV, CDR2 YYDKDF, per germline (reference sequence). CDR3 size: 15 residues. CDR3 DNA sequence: TGTGCCACCAGCAGAGAGGACAGGGTCACAGATACGCAGTATTTT. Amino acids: CATSREDRVTDTQYF.